Listed here are 17 T cell receptor beta chains from one sample, sequenced in a study of blood T cell repertoires in COVID-19. TCRdb keeps only in-frame clones here, not all; method: immunoSEQ multiplex PCR. The table shows 30,000 to 40,000 clones, with around four fifths occurring only once. Sequenced input: peripheral blood. These receptors originate from a man aged 50 to 60 with acute or convalescent COVID-19.

The chain joins TRBV6-1 to TRBJ2-3; 9 nucleotides line up with TRBD2. The CDR3 consists of 18 residues. V was pared by 3 bases and J by 0 bases, with 10 bases of the junction left unmatched. Germline V CDR1 and CDR2: MNHNS, SASEGT. CDR3 in amino acids: CASSEVFLAGPSTDTQYF. CDR3 bases: TGTGCCAGCAGTGAGGTCTTTCTAGCGGGACCAAGCACAGATACGCAGTATTTT.

The rearrangement links TRBV29-1 to TRBJ1-2, with a tentative D call TRBD1 (6 bases). Germline V gene data show CDR1 as SQVTM and CDR2 as ANQGSEA. V lost 4 bases, J lost 1 base, and 22 bases lay in between. This CDR3 is built from 17 residues. The CDR3 loop reads CSVGAGPRGWGNYGYTF. The CDR3 nucleotides read TGCAGCGTTGGGGCCGGACCCAGGGGATGGGGTAACTATGGCTACACCTTC.

The J gene is TRBJ2-7, the V gene TRBV28; 7 positions agree with TRBD2. Per germline, CDR1 MDHEN and CDR2 SYDVKM. V was clipped by 9 bases and J by 2 bases; unmatched bases: 10. CDR3 size: 14 residues. CDR3 amino acids: CASSPGGTAYEQYF. The CDR3 DNA follows: TGTGCCAGTAGCCCCGGGGGGACGGCCTACGAGCAGTACTTC.

This clone has a single count. The rearrangement joins TRBV6-6 to TRBJ2-1; TRBD2 is a possible D gene (6 bases). This CDR3 contains 12 residues. Germline V lookup: CDR1 MNHNY, CDR2 SVGAGI (reference sequence). V lost 7 bases, J lost 6 bases, and 10 bases lay in between. The chain's CDR3 is CASTPGGNEQFF. The DNA for the CDR3 is TGTGCCAGCACCCCCGGGGGCAATGAGCAGTTCTTC.

The V and J genes are TRBV11-2 and TRBJ2-3; 11 bases fit TRBD2. This CDR3 is 15 amino acids long. The V gene end was trimmed by 6 bases and the J gene end by 2 bases; junction bases not matched to a gene: 4. Per the germline V gene, CDR1 is SGHAT and CDR2 is FQNNGV. This chain's CDR3 is CASRISGGDTDTQYF. CDR3 sequence (DNA): TGTGCCAGCAGAATTAGCGGGGGGGACACAGATACGCAGTATTTT.

The V call is TRBV4-1, the J call TRBJ1-5; D is uncertain. Between the trimmed V and J ends, which lost 1 base and 0 bases, there was a span of 13 bases. Germline lookup yields CDR1 MGHRA and CDR2 YSYEKL. This CDR3 is built from 17 residues. The CDR3, as DNA: TGCGCCAGCAGCCAAGGACCCCTGCAGGTTAGCAATCAGCCCCAGCATTTT. Its protein is CASSQGPLQVSNQPQHF.

The chain couples TRBV14 to TRBJ1-2; 8 positions match TRBD1. Germline loops: CDR1 SGHDN, CDR2 FVKESK. With V trimmed by 3 bases and J by 7 bases, 10 bases remained unmatched. CDR3 length: 15 residues. This CDR3 reads CASSHKDRAFSGYTF. The CDR3 DNA reads TGTGCCAGCAGCCACAAGGACAGGGCCTTTAGTGGCTACACCTTC. The variable domain in full, completed from reference TRBV14 and TRBJ1-2, reads EAGVTQFPSHSVIEKGQTVTLRCDPISGHDNLYWYRRVMGKEIKFLLHFVKESKQDESGMPNNRFLAERTGGTYSTLKVQPAELEDSGVYFCASSHKDRAFSGYTFGSGTRLTVV.

This clone was found once. V gene TRBV28 combines with J gene TRBJ1-5; TRBD1 is a possible D gene (6 bases). The CDR3 consists of 15 residues. Trimming took 5 bases from V and 3 from J, leaving 14 bases between them. Germline CDR1 reads MDHEN; CDR2 reads SYDVKM. CDR3 sequence reads: CASSRNRDYNQPQHF. CDR3 nucleotide sequence: TGTGCCAGCAGTCGAAACAGGGACTACAATCAGCCCCAGCATTTT.

The chain recombines TRBV23-1 with TRBJ2-5; 10 positions match TRBD2. TRBV23-1 is sorted into the ORF group, with uncertain function. The junction had 16 bases not matched to a gene; V was cut back by 1 base and J by 5 bases. The CDR3 totals 19 residues. The CDR3 coding sequence is TGCGCCAGCAGTCAATACAATAAATTCCGACTAGCGGGTAAGGAGACCCAGTACTTC. Its translation is CASSQYNKFRLAGKETQYF.

This clone showed up just once. The chain recombines TRBV3-1 (or the pseudogene TRBV3-2) with TRBJ2-5, with 16 bases fitting TRBD2. Germline values: CDR1 LGHDT, CDR2 YNNKEL (reference sequence). CDR3 length: 17 amino acids. The V segment lost 4 bases and the J segment 5 bases; nucleotides outside the gene matches: 7. The CDR3 nucleotides are TGTGCCAGCAGCCCCGGGGGACTAGCGGGAGGGACTGAGACCCAGTACTTC. It specifies CASSPGGLAGGTETQYF.

The chain is built from TRBV7-9 and TRBJ2-1, with TRBD2 matching 12 bases. Germline CDR1 and CDR2: SEHNR and FQNEAQ (reference sequence). Unmatched junction bases numbered 3, after V lost 3 bases and J lost 6 bases. This CDR3 is built from 15 residues. The CDR3 loop is CASSFSSGRVNEQFF. The CDR3 DNA reads TGTGCCAGCAGCTTTTCTAGCGGGAGGGTCAATGAGCAGTTCTTC. The full variable domain, in which reference TRBV7-9 and TRBJ2-1 provide the parts outside the CDR3, is DTGVSQNPRHKITKRGQNVTFRCDPISEHNRLYWYRQTLGQGPEFLTYFQNEAQLEKSRLLSDRFSAERPKGSFSTLEIQRTEQGDSAMYLCASSFSSGRVNEQFFGPGTRLTVL.

The chain employs TRBV11-2 and TRBJ1-6; D remains ambiguous. V was shortened by 5 bases and J by 7 bases, with 15 bases between the two germline ends. This CDR3 is built from 15 residues. Germline V gene lookup returns CDR1 SGHAT and CDR2 FQNNGV. CDR3 residues: CASSPMPGSNSPLHF. As DNA, the CDR3 is TGTGCCAGCAGCCCCATGCCCGGGTCGAATTCACCCCTCCACTTT.

On this clone itself: The DNA is left out, because the CDR3 cannot be placed on it with certainty; the CDR3 is given as TCRdb lists it. The V gene is TRBV7-9, the J gene TRBJ2-1; the table's D call, TRBD1, has no DNA check behind it. Including both end residues, the CDR3 is 13 amino acids long. The germline V gene has CDR1 SEHNR and CDR2 FQNEAQ (reference sequence). The CDR3 here is CASSFGQGAGKIF.

The V call is TRBV12-5, the J call TRBJ2-7; 7 nucleotides agree with TRBD1. J lost 3 bases, V lost 7 bases, and 9 bases had no gene match. The germline CDR1 and CDR2 sequences are LGHNT and FRNRAP. This CDR3 has 14 residues. CDR3 sequence (DNA): TGTGCTAGTGTGGGTAACGACAGGGTCTACGAGCAGTACTTC. Translated, it gives CASVGNDRVYEQYF. Full variable domain (outside the CDR3, taken from reference TRBV12-5 and TRBJ2-7): DARVTQTPRHKVTEMGQEVTMRCQPILGHNTVFWYRQTMMQGLELLAYFRNRAPLDDSGMPKDRFSAEMPDATLATLKIQPSEPRDSAVYFCASVGNDRVYEQYFGPGTRLTVT.

The chain couples TRBV18 to TRBJ1-1; 11 nucleotides line up with TRBD1. The CDR3 totals 15 residues. After removal of 4 bases from V and 2 bases from J, the junction contained 3 bases not matched to a gene. The germline V gene has CDR1 KGHSH and CDR2 LQKENI. Here the CDR3 DNA reads TGTGCCAGCTCACTGGGACAGGGGGGAAACACTGAAGCTTTCTTT. Translated, it gives CASSLGQGGNTEAFF.

The chain has TRBV3-1 (or the pseudogene TRBV3-2) and TRBJ2-1; TRBD2 matches at 11 bases. CDR3 length: 14 amino acids. Unmatched junction bases numbered 3, after V lost 5 bases and J lost 6 bases. The V gene's germline CDR1 is LGHDT and CDR2 YNNKEL (reference sequence). For the CDR3, the DNA is TGTGCCAGCAGCAACGGACTAGCGGGCAATGAGCAGTTCTTC. Translating gives CASSNGLAGNEQFF.

This chain joins TRBV18 and TRBJ1-2, with D maybe TRBD1 (5 bases). Germline lookup yields CDR1 KGHSH and CDR2 LQKENI. This CDR3 has 14 residues. Trimming took 3 bases from V and 7 from J, leaving 15 bases between them. CDR3 protein: CASSPSGVTGGYTF. The CDR3 coding sequence is TGTGCCAGCTCACCGTCGGGGGTAACGGGTGGCTACACCTTC.